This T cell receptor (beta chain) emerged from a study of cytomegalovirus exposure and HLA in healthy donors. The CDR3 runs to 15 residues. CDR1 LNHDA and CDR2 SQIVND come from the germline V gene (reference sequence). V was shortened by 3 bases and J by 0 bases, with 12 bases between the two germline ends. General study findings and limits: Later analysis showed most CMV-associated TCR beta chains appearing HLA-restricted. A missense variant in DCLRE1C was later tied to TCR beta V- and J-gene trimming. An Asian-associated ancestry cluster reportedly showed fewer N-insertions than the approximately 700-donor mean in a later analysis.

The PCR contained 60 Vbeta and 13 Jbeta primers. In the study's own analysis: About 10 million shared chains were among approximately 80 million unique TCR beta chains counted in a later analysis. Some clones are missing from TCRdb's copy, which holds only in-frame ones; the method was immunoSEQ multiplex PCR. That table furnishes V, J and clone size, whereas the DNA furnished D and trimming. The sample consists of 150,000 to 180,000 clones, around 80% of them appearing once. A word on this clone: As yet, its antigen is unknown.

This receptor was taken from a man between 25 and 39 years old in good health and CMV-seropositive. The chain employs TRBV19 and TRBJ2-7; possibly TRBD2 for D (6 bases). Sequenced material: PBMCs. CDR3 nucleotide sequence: TGTGCCAGTAGTATGGACCCCGGGAGCTCCTACGAGCAGTACTTC. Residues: CASSMDPGSSYEQYF.